The 10 T cell receptor beta chains below all came from one sample that was sequenced in a study of TIL therapy for anti-PD-1-resistant metastatic lung cancer. Time point of the sample: pre-treatment sample, taken before nivolumab and TIL therapy. Most excised metastases sampled were pleural nodules or supraclavicular lymph nodes. The libraries were made with immunoSEQ v3. Sequencing used immunoSEQ multiplex PCR; TCRdb keeps in-frame clones, though not all of them. This table has approximately 11,000 clones, roughly 50% appearing once. The sequencing here drew on tumor tissue, taken at baseline. The receptors come from a person between 25 and 80 years old with non-small cell lung cancer.

V is TRBV6-5 and J is TRBJ1-4; a possible D gene is TRBD1 (6 bases). This CDR3 contains 14 residues. V lost 7 bases and J lost 4, with 13 bases in between. Germline CDR1 MNHEY, CDR2 SVGAGI. Here the CDR3 DNA reads TGTGCCAGCAAGGGGGACCCTTTTAATGAAAAACTGTTTTTT. It yields the protein CASKGDPFNEKLFF.

This clone was observed a few times. V and J are TRBV7-8 and TRBJ2-7, with 10 bases identical to TRBD2. The V and J ends lost 0 bases and 3 bases, in that order; junction bases with no gene match: 8. The CDR3 length is 17 residues. Looked up from germline, CDR1 is SGHVS and CDR2 is FQNEAQ. CDR3 sequence: CASSLAASGSYHYEQYF. CDR3 DNA: TGTGCCAGCAGCTTAGCGGCTAGCGGGAGCTACCACTACGAGCAGTACTTC.

There are a few counts of this clone. This chain joins TRBV25-1 and TRBJ1-1; possible D gene TRBD1, 6 bases. The length of the CDR3 is 12 residues. CDR1 is MGHDK and CDR2 is SYGVNS in the germline V gene. The V gene lost 3 bases and the J gene lost 9 bases, with 11 bases spanning the gap. The CDR3 sequence: CASSDRGHKAFF. As DNA, the CDR3 is TGTGCCAGCAGTGACAGGGGCCATAAAGCTTTCTTT.

The J gene is TRBJ1-1, the V gene TRBV19; TRBD1 matches 8 bases. Germline V gives CDR1 LNHDA, CDR2 SQIVND (reference sequence). The J segment lost 11 bases and the V segment lost 5 bases, leaving 10 bases of the junction unmatched. This CDR3 region has 13 residues. CDR3 nucleotide sequence: TGTGCCAGTAGTGTCGGACAGGGAGTAGGCGCTTTCTTT. Protein sequence: CASSVGQGVGAFF.

This rearrangement joins TRBV5-1 to TRBJ2-3; D unclear. The CDR3 has 13 residues. Trimming shortened V by 0 bases and J by 5 bases, and 7 bases separated the two germline ends. Germline V gene lookup returns CDR1 SGHRS and CDR2 YFSETQ. The CDR3 reads CASSLGYEDTQYF. In DNA form, the CDR3 reads TGCGCCAGCAGCTTGGGTTACGAAGATACGCAGTATTTT.

This clone appeared a few times. This chain links TRBV30 with TRBJ1-1; D is ambiguous. V lost 2 bases and J lost 3, with 10 bases in between. CDR3 length equals 13 residues. The germline CDR1 and CDR2 sequences are GTSNPN and SVGIG (reference sequence). The CDR3 is CAWSMEQHTEAFF. CDR3 DNA: TGTGCCTGGAGTATGGAACAGCACACTGAAGCTTTCTTT.

V and J are TRBV10-3 and TRBJ2-1, with 7 bases identical to TRBD1. CDR1 ENHRY and CDR2 SYGVKD come from the germline V gene. The CDR3 has 14 amino acids. V was clipped by 10 bases and J by 0 bases; unmatched bases: 6. The CDR3 DNA reads as TGTGCCAGTAGGGGACAGAGCTCCTACAATGAGCAGTTCTTC. This sequence encodes CASRGQSSYNEQFF.

The table lists this clone with a few counts. The genes are TRBV19 and TRBJ1-1; a possible D gene is TRBD1 (6 bases). Trimming pared 3 bases from V and 1 base from J, leaving 27 bases between. The CDR3 spans 20 residues. Germline lookup yields CDR1 LNHDA and CDR2 SQIVND (reference sequence). The CDR3 reads CASSIVKYPSRSGANTEAFF. CDR3 in DNA: TGTGCCAGTAGTATCGTTAAGTATCCCTCAAGATCGGGGGCGAACACTGAAGCTTTCTTT.

The genes are TRBV11-1 and TRBJ2-7; 8 bases fit TRBD1. This CDR3 region has 14 residues. Germline lookup yields CDR1 SGHAT and CDR2 FQDESV (reference sequence). After removal of 7 bases from V and 4 bases from J, the junction contained 9 bases not matched to a gene. CDR3 residues: CASTVGQGKYEQYF. In DNA form, the CDR3 reads TGTGCCAGCACCGTCGGACAGGGAAAGTACGAGCAGTACTTC.

The chain has TRBV2 and TRBJ1-3, with unresolved D. Germline assignment: CDR1 SNHLY and CDR2 FYNNEI. CDR3 length: 12 residues. Trimming took off 6 bases at V and 8 bases at J, with 11 bases between the two ends. The CDR3, as DNA: TGTGCCAGCAGCCCTGGGCGATACACCATATATTTT. It yields the protein CASSPGRYTIYF.